A single sample gave rise to the 7 T cell receptor beta chains below, sequenced in a study of cytomegalovirus exposure and HLA in healthy donors. Primers for the PCR totalled 60 Vbeta and 13 Jbeta. Produced via immunoSEQ multiplex PCR; TCRdb's table is partial and in-frame only. The sample lists around 180,000 clones; approximately 78% were seen once. The sample comprised PBMCs. These receptor sequences come from a woman aged 45 to 65 in good health and CMV-seropositive.

The chain employs TRBV5-1 and TRBJ2-5; the match to TRBD2 covers 8 bases. Germline lookup yields CDR1 SGHRS and CDR2 YFSETQ. CDR3 length: 14 residues. The V segment lost 2 bases and the J segment 3 bases; nucleotides outside the gene matches: 3. The CDR3 sequence is CASSFGGGEETQYF. Written as DNA, the CDR3 is TGCGCCAGCAGCTTCGGGGGGGGTGAAGAGACCCAGTACTTC.

This rearrangement joins TRBV7-3 to TRBJ2-1, with a possible D match to TRBD1 (6 bases). The CDR3 has 16 amino acids. The germline V gene has CDR1 SGHTA and CDR2 FQGTGA. Trimming shortened V by 1 base and J by 0 bases, and 10 bases separated the two germline ends. The CDR3 is CASSLNQGSSYNEQFF. CDR3 nucleotide sequence: TGTGCCAGCAGCTTAAACCAGGGGAGCTCCTACAATGAGCAGTTCTTC.

The chain joins TRBV6-1 to TRBJ1-4; 10 bases match TRBD1. With V trimmed by 8 bases and J by 8 bases, 8 bases remained unmatched. The CDR3 covers 14 residues. Germline V gene lookup returns CDR1 MNHNS and CDR2 SASEGT. CDR3 DNA sequence: TGTGCCAGCCACGGGACAGGGGTCGGGGAAAAACTGTTTTTT. Amino acid sequence: CASHGTGVGEKLFF.

The V call is TRBV7-2, the J call TRBJ1-1; D may be TRBD1 (6 bases). CDR1 SGHTA and CDR2 FQGNSA come from the germline V gene. Between the trimmed V and J ends, which lost 3 bases and 1 base, there was a span of 12 bases. This CDR3 is 15 amino acids long. The chain's CDR3 is CASSLGAGANTEAFF. CDR3 coding DNA: TGTGCCAGCAGCTTGGGGGCGGGGGCGAACACTGAAGCTTTCTTT. Using reference TRBV7-2 and TRBJ1-1 for the parts outside the CDR3, the full variable domain is GAGVSQSPSNKVTEKGKDVELRCDPISGHTALYWYRQSLGQGLEFLIYFQGNSAPDKSGLPSDRFSAERTGGSVSTLTIQRTQQEDSAVYLCASSLGAGANTEAFFGQGTRLTVV.

This clone has just a few counts. The sample carries other DNA sequences with the same CDR3. This chain uses TRBV4-1 with TRBJ2-7; no clear D gene. Trimming took 0 bases from V and 2 from J, leaving 5 bases between them. CDR1 and CDR2 from the germline V gene are MGHRA and YSYEKL. CDR3 length equals 13 residues. The CDR3 here is CASSQEQTYEQYF. For the CDR3, the DNA is TGCGCCAGCAGCCAAGAACAAACCTACGAGCAGTACTTC.

The rearrangement uses TRBV30 and TRBJ1-1; D remains ambiguous. The V and J ends lost 0 bases and 5 bases respectively, with 10 bases between them. The CDR3 sequence is 13 residues long. The germline V gene encodes CDR1 GTSNPN and CDR2 SVGIG (reference sequence). CDR3 sequence: CAWSVRRETEAFF. The CDR3 coding sequence is TGTGCCTGGAGTGTCCGGAGGGAAACTGAAGCTTTCTTT.

The V and J genes are TRBV7-3 and TRBJ2-5, with D possibly matching TRBD2 (6 bases). The CDR3 spans 15 residues. Trimming left V 5 bases short and J 1 base short, with 14 bases between. Looked up from germline, CDR1 is SGHTA and CDR2 is FQGTGA. The CDR3 sequence: CASSTIPGLQETQYF. As DNA, the CDR3 is TGTGCCAGCAGCACCATTCCGGGACTCCAAGAGACCCAGTACTTC.